This T cell receptor (beta chain) comes out of a study of T cells in Graves' hyperthyroidism and ophthalmopathy (dated by TCRdb to between 2017 and 2020). With respect to the entire study: Peripheral blood was collected at initial diagnosis, before any treatment. To identify distinguishing TCR V-J signatures, a discovery cohort of about 100 patients was used, comprising 43 with Graves' ophthalmopathy and roughly 60 with stable Graves' hyperthyroidism. Prospective prediction of ophthalmopathy was tested in an independent validation cohort consisting of 18 to 20 hyperthyroidism patients and about 17 patients who later progressed to ophthalmopathy. The roughly 91 discovery patients were randomly divided into training and test sets at a 7:3 ratio. The study also compared thyroid tissue and blood T-cell repertoires from several Graves' hyperthyroidism patients. After sampling, hyperthyroidism patients received methimazole starting at 30 mg daily, and ophthalmopathy patients received high-dose intravenous methylprednisolone. TCR Vbeta CDR3 sequencing of some 140 peripheral blood samples (roughly 41 ophthalmopathy, around 80 hyperthyroidism and roughly 17 progressor patients) is reported in the paper.

About this clonotype itself: Which antigen it targets is not known. No base qualities exist here, and no much larger clone lies one base off it.

Results the study describes overall, beyond this receptor: No statistical method was used to fix the sample size in advance, and group allocation was not hidden from the investigators. In validation, the model predicted progression to ophthalmopathy with 60% to 71% sensitivity and approximately 74% specificity, a median of roughly seven months before onset. In cross-validation, a model built on a 13 V-J signature told ophthalmopathy apart from stable hyperthyroidism with 87.88% sensitivity and roughly 83% specificity, and in testing the same model reached 80%/75%. Most expanded thyroid clonotypes (frequency above 0.001) were also detected in blood, suggesting blood repertoires may reflect thyroid immune responses.

From a lookup of the germline V gene (reference sequence), CDR1 and CDR2 are DFQATT and SNEGSKA. V lost 1 base and J lost 0 bases; the stretch between them is 12 bases long. The CDR3 measures 15 amino acids from cysteine to phenylalanine. Only CDR3 DNA remains: 45 bases, in frame from the first base. Ophthalmopathy patients had moderately to severely active disease, Clinical Activity Score of at least 3, NOSPECS grade of at least 4, and duration under 3 months. Exclusion was applied to patients with uncontrolled infections, other autoimmune diseases, pregnancy or lactation. Diagnoses were based on clinical symptoms, serum thyroxine and TRAb, thyroid ultrasound and orbital computed tomography. PBMCs were isolated from 7.5 to 10 ml of fresh peripheral blood by Ficoll-Paque density gradient centrifugation. Total RNA was extracted using Trizol reagent, and RNA quality was assessed on an Agilent 2100 Bioanalyzer.

Amplification of TCR beta CDR3 regions was carried out from RNA transcripts. For the first round of RT-PCR on the TCR CDR3, the HTBI primer set was used together with the Qiagen OneStep RT-PCR kit. Libraries were constructed in a second round of multiplex PCR, after which size selection and purification were performed. Libraries were sequenced paired-end with 100 bp reads on an Illumina HiSeq2000. Turning to the authors' computational methods: SOAPnuke was used to process the raw data, removing reads that contained adapters or uncalled bases, had a mean Phred below 15, or lacked an exact match to the constant primer or identifier. High-quality paired reads were merged using COPE v1.2.5, and each unique nucleotide sequence was defined as a clonotype. MiTCR v1.1 was used to align clonotypes to the IMGT TRBV, TRBD and TRBJ reference segments. The analysis included only V-J combinations with a frequency above 0.0001, which together covered more than 99% of the repertoires. The TCS score was defined as the ratio of F50 (clonal expansion) to E x V (chaos), calculated using BLOSUM62-based TCRdist between CDR3 peptides within each V-J. Welch's t-statistics and random forest reduced approximately 520 V-J features to about 12, which were used in a naive Bayes classifier (R e1071). TCRdb reran the public reads through fastp at Q25 and MiXCR, keeping productive beta chains. Rows with one shared CDR3 protein collapse into an entry with the most common genes and DNA. The V and J calls, along with clone size, are taken from TCRdb and not from the paper's own processing. Across this sample there are roughly 250,000 distinct CDR3 sequences, with approximately 23% seen only once. About 60% of the sample comes from the top ten.

The sequence was collected from a young man with Graves' ophthalmopathy. This sequence uses TRBV20-1 and TRBJ1-1; the D gene is possibly TRBD1, with 6 bases matching. Sequenced: blood. The DNA is TGCAGTGCTAGAGTTATCGGACAGATGAACACTGAAGCTTTCTTT. Its product reads: CSARVIGQMNTEAFF.